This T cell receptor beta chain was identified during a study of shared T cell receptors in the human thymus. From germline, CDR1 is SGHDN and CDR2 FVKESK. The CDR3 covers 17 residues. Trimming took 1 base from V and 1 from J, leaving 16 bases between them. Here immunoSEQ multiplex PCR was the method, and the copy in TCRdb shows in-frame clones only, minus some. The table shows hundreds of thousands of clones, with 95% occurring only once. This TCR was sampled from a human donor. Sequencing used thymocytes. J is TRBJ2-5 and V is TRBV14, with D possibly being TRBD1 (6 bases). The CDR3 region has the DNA TGTGCCAGCAGCCAAGGGACGAGCAGGGGTGCCCAAGAGACCCAGTACTTC. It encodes CASSQGTSRGAQETQYF.